Following are 26 T cell receptor beta chains from one sample sequenced in a study of blood T cell repertoires in COVID-19. Assay used: immunoSEQ multiplex PCR; TCRdb lists only in-frame clones, some missing. The repertoire holds around 250,000 clones, with roughly 83% as singletons. The sequenced sample was peripheral blood. Receptors were obtained from a woman older than 75 with COVID-19, enrolled during active disease.

The chain recombines TRBV24-1 with TRBJ2-3, with D uncertain. Germline CDR1 is KGHDR and CDR2 is SFDVKD. Trimming left V 9 bases short and J 0 bases short, with 12 bases between. The length of the CDR3 is 14 residues. CDR3 region: CATSPLGSTDTQYF. CDR3 in DNA: TGTGCCACCTCTCCCTTGGGCAGCACAGATACGCAGTATTTT.

The rearrangement links TRBV9 to TRBJ1-1; 11 positions agree with TRBD1. The V segment lost 4 bases and the J segment 3 bases; nucleotides outside the gene matches: 14. Germline assignment: CDR1 SGDLS and CDR2 YYNGEE. The CDR3 has 18 residues. CDR3 DNA sequence: TGTGCCAGCAGCCCCCAAATCGGGACAGGGGGTCTCCACACTGAAGCTTTCTTT. Translating gives CASSPQIGTGGLHTEAFF.

This chain joins TRBV5-1 and TRBJ1-3, with TRBD1 matching over 10 bases. J lost 2 bases, V lost 4 bases, and 6 bases had no gene match. Germline-derived CDR1 and CDR2 are SGHRS and YFSETQ. This CDR3 spans 16 amino acids. CDR3 in DNA: TGCGCCAGCAGCCCGGACAGGGGGTTTGCTGGAAACACCATATATTTT. Protein sequence: CASSPDRGFAGNTIYF.

The rearrangement uses TRBV11-2 and TRBJ2-7; 8 nucleotides agree with TRBD2. The CDR3 runs 14 residues. Germline V CDR1 and CDR2: SGHAT, FQNNGV. V lost 1 base, J lost 2 bases, and 1 base stayed unmatched. The CDR3 bases are TGTGCCAGCAGCTTAGCGGGGGGGGCCTACGAGCAGTACGTC. Protein product: CASSLAGGAYEQYV.

The chain links TRBV6-1 to TRBJ1-6; 10 bases agree with TRBD1. V lost 3 bases and J lost 5; bases outside the gene matches: 4. Germline V gives CDR1 MNHNS, CDR2 SASEGT. CDR3 length: 16 amino acids. The CDR3 spells CASSETGGVDNSPLHF. CDR3 sequence (DNA): TGTGCCAGCAGTGAGACAGGGGGCGTAGATAATTCACCCCTCCACTTT.

The rearrangement uses TRBV5-4 and TRBJ2-2; the D gene is possibly TRBD1 (5 bases). Trimming took 4 bases from V and 2 from J, leaving 12 bases between them. This CDR3 spans 15 amino acids. Germline V lookup: CDR1 SGHNT, CDR2 YYREEE (reference sequence). CDR3 sequence reads: CASSIPDRNTGELFF. Here the CDR3 DNA reads TGTGCCAGCAGCATTCCCGACAGAAACACCGGGGAGCTGTTTTTT.

This clone occurred once. This chain links TRBV2 with TRBJ1-2, with no clear D. Trimming took off 8 bases at V and 2 bases at J, with 15 bases between the two ends. The CDR3 loop spans 14 amino acids. CDR1 is SNHLY, CDR2 FYNNEI, per germline. The CDR3 coding sequence is TGTGCCAGCGCCCAGAGATCTAGCAACTATGGCTACACCTTC. Translation: CASAQRSSNYGYTF.

This clone was counted a single time. This CDR3 is CASSQRRTAGVGNTIYF. For the CDR3, the DNA is TGTGCCAGCAGCCAACGGAGGACAGCGGGAGTTGGAAACACCATATATTTT. The chain recombines TRBV3-1 (or the pseudogene TRBV3-2) with TRBJ1-3; tentative D call: TRBD1 (6 bases). The CDR3 has 17 amino acids. Between the trimmed V and J ends, which lost 2 bases and 3 bases, there was a span of 17 bases. Germline-derived CDR1 and CDR2 are LGHDT and YNNKEL (reference sequence).

J is TRBJ2-7 and V is TRBV3-1 (or the pseudogene TRBV3-2); perhaps TRBD1 as D (6 bases). With 5 bases removed from V and 2 bases from J, the gap between germline ends came to 13 bases. The CDR3 totals 14 residues. Germline loops: CDR1 LGHDT, CDR2 YNNKEL (reference sequence). CDR3 amino acids: CASSTDSPPYEQYF. CDR3 nucleotides: TGTGCCAGCAGCACGGACAGCCCTCCCTACGAGCAGTACTTC.

The chain has TRBV7-7 and TRBJ2-3; 7 bases are a match to TRBD1. This CDR3 spans 14 amino acids. Trimming took 1 base from V and 4 from J; bases not matched to a gene: 2. Germline V lookup: CDR1 SSHAT, CDR2 FNYEAQ (reference sequence). CDR3 amino acids: CASSLVGTADTQYF. The CDR3 DNA follows: TGTGCCAGCAGCTTAGTGGGGACAGCAGATACGCAGTATTTT.

The chain links TRBV9 to TRBJ2-1; 7 positions match TRBD2. Germline V gene sequence: CDR1 SGDLS, CDR2 YYNGEE. The CDR3 is made up of 14 amino acids. The trim removed 0 bases at V and 15 bases at J, leaving 12 bases unmatched. The CDR3 region is CASSVVLSSGRGFF. Here the CDR3 DNA reads TGTGCCAGCAGCGTAGTACTCTCGTCGGGGAGGGGGTTCTTC.

This clone turned up a few times. This chain uses TRBV19 with TRBJ2-5, with 7 bases lining up with TRBD1. Germline-derived CDR1 and CDR2 are LNHDA and SQIVND (reference sequence). V lost 5 bases to trimming and J lost 0 bases; unmatched junction nucleotides: 6. This CDR3 is built from 15 residues. This CDR3 is CASSSGDRDQETQYF. The CDR3 region has the DNA TGTGCCAGTAGTTCCGGAGACAGGGACCAAGAGACCCAGTACTTC.

The rearrangement links TRBV6-2 or TRBV6-3 to TRBJ2-1; D is undetermined. The CDR3 length is 12 residues. V was trimmed by 5 bases and J by 3 bases, leaving 5 bases between them. Germline CDR1 MNHEY, CDR2 SVGEGT. DNA of the CDR3: TGTGCCAGCAGTCTCAGCTACAATGAGCAGTTCTTC. It specifies CASSLSYNEQFF.

The J gene is TRBJ1-2, the V gene TRBV3-1 (or the pseudogene TRBV3-2); perhaps TRBD1 as D (5 bases). The length of the CDR3 is 13 residues. V lost 8 bases and J 8 bases, leaving 18 bases between the germline ends. The germline gives CDR1 LGHDT, CDR2 YNNKEL (reference sequence). As DNA, the CDR3 is TGTGCCAGCTCCGCCGCGGGGGTCGAGGGCTACACCTTC. Its protein is CASSAAGVEGYTF.

V gene TRBV5-6 combines with J gene TRBJ2-5; no firm D call. The CDR3 length is 15 residues. Trimming stripped 1 base from V and 7 bases from J, with 17 bases between. The germline gives CDR1 SGHDT, CDR2 YYEEEE. CDR3 sequence: CASSLRHTDPGTQYF. CDR3 DNA: TGTGCCAGCAGCTTGCGTCATACCGACCCGGGGACCCAGTACTTC.

The chain is built from TRBV18 and TRBJ2-1, with D possibly matching TRBD2 (6 bases). Germline CDR1 KGHSH, CDR2 LQKENI. The CDR3 is 14 amino acids. The V end was cut by 5 bases, the J end by 4 bases, with 12 bases between. CDR3 in amino acids: CASSAGTSYNEQFF. CDR3 DNA: TGTGCCAGCTCAGCCGGGACTTCTTACAATGAGCAGTTCTTC.

The V gene is TRBV28, the J gene TRBJ2-1, with D unresolved. The CDR3 runs to 16 residues. CDR1 and CDR2 from the germline V gene are MDHEN and SYDVKM. Trimming took 6 bases from V and 12 from J, leaving 27 bases between them. CDR3 amino acids: CASSPSRLFRPRWQFF. CDR3 nucleotides: TGTGCCAGCAGCCCTTCGAGGCTATTCCGACCCCGCTGGCAGTTCTTC.

This chain connects TRBV29-1 to TRBJ2-7; TRBD2 agrees at 13 bases. This CDR3 spans 14 amino acids. The germline V gene has CDR1 SQVTM and CDR2 ANQGSEA. Trimming removed 5 bases from V and 3 bases from J; junction bases left unmatched: 4. CDR3 sequence (DNA): TGCAGCGTTCTGACTAGCGGGGGGCTCTACGAGCAGTACGTC. Translating it yields CSVLTSGGLYEQYV.

This rearrangement joins TRBV6-6 to TRBJ1-1, with D hard to call. Germline V gene sequence: CDR1 MNHNY, CDR2 SVGAGI (reference sequence). The V gene lost 8 bases and the J gene lost 7 bases, with 14 bases spanning the gap. This CDR3 is 12 amino acids long. The chain's CDR3 is CASLRRGLEAFF. For the CDR3, the DNA is TGTGCCAGCCTTAGGAGAGGGCTTGAAGCTTTCTTT.

The CDR3 here is CASTTWERYNSPLHF. CDR3 in DNA: TGTGCCAGTACGACATGGGAGAGGTATAATTCACCCCTCCACTTT. The chain links TRBV19 to TRBJ1-6, with D unresolved. V lost 7 bases to trimming and J lost 4 bases, with 14 bases between them. This CDR3 is 15 amino acids long. The germline V gene has CDR1 LNHDA and CDR2 SQIVND (reference sequence).

The count of this clone is one. This chain joins TRBV19 and TRBJ1-3; D possibly corresponds to TRBD1 (6 bases). Germline V gives CDR1 LNHDA, CDR2 SQIVND (reference sequence). Trimming shortened V by 11 bases and J by 1 base, and 15 bases separated the two germline ends. This CDR3 comprises 14 residues. CDR3 DNA sequence: TGTGCCTCCACGAGAGGGACATCTGGAAACACCATATATTTT. This encodes CASTRGTSGNTIYF.

This clone was observed a handful of times. This chain joins TRBV5-1 and TRBJ1-6, with D perhaps matching TRBD1 (5 bases). Germline-derived CDR1 and CDR2 are SGHRS and YFSETQ. The CDR3 is 15 residues long. Between the trimmed V and J ends, which lost 0 bases and 9 bases, there was a span of 13 bases. The CDR3 loop is CASSLAGRGLSPLHF. For the CDR3, the DNA is TGCGCCAGCAGCTTGGCAGGGCGAGGTCTTTCACCCCTCCACTTT. The whole variable domain, remainder taken from reference TRBV5-1 and TRBJ1-6, is KAGVTQTPRYLIKTRGQQVTLSCSPISGHRSVSWYQQTPGQGLQFLFEYFSETQRNKGNFPGRFSGRQFSNSRSEMNVSTLELGDSALYLCASSLAGRGLSPLHFGNGTRLTVT.

The rearrangement joins TRBV11-3 to TRBJ2-7; 8 bases are shared with TRBD1. From germline, CDR1 is SGHNT and CDR2 YENEEA. The V segment lost 3 bases and the J segment 6 bases; nucleotides outside the gene matches: 7. There are 14 residues in the CDR3. The CDR3 spells CASSLDGTGGEQYF. CDR3 nucleotides: TGTGCCAGCAGCTTGGACGGGACAGGAGGCGAGCAGTACTTC.

The rearrangement joins TRBV9 to TRBJ1-1; 7 bases are a match to TRBD1. J gave up 5 bases and V 4 bases, and 11 bases lay outside the gene matches. The CDR3 is 15 amino acids. Per germline, CDR1 SGDLS and CDR2 YYNGEE. The CDR3 bases are TGTGCCAGCAGCAGTTTCGCAGGGGGAAGGACTGAAGCTTTCTTT. It translates to CASSSFAGGRTEAFF.

This sequence joins TRBV5-5 and TRBJ1-2; D is undetermined. CDR3 length: 15 amino acids. Per germline, CDR1 SGHKS and CDR2 YYEKEE (reference sequence). Trimming shortened V by 0 bases and J by 0 bases, and 9 bases separated the two germline ends. CDR3 sequence reads: CASSLDVRPNYGYTF. CDR3 bases: TGTGCCAGCAGCTTGGATGTCAGGCCTAACTATGGCTACACCTTC.

The V call is TRBV6-5, the J call TRBJ2-5; D is unclear. The germline V gene encodes CDR1 MNHEY and CDR2 SVGAGI. The length of the CDR3 is 10 residues. Trimming left V 5 bases short and J 4 bases short, with 2 bases between. CDR3 DNA: TGTGCCAGCAGTCTAGAGACCCAGTACTTC. Translation gives CASSLETQYF.